The next 18 T cell receptor beta chains were all read from a single sample in a study of control samples from healthy donors and cancer patients. The table came from immunoSEQ multiplex PCR; TCRdb's copy has only in-frame clones and leaves some out. The sample has over 85,000 clones, roughly 90% seen once. Sequencing input: PBMCs. All receptors derive from a woman aged 55-70 years with lung cancer.

V is TRBV2 and J is TRBJ1-1; D is perhaps TRBD1 (6 bases). The CDR3 is 13 residues long. Deletions cut 2 bases from V and 4 bases from J, with 8 bases between. CDR1 and CDR2 (germline): SNHLY, FYNNEI. The CDR3: CASSEQGITEAFF. The CDR3 bases are TGTGCCAGCAGTGAACAGGGGATCACTGAAGCTTTCTTT.

J is TRBJ2-7 and V is TRBV4-1, with D hard to call. The CDR3 contains 14 residues. The germline V and J ends were trimmed by 0 bases and 7 bases, with 13 bases remaining between them. Per the germline V gene, CDR1 is MGHRA and CDR2 is YSYEKL. The CDR3 region is CASSQDAPLGEQYF. The DNA of the CDR3 is TGCGCCAGCAGCCAAGATGCTCCCCTTGGGGAGCAGTACTTC.

This clone was picked up one time. The chain links TRBV30 to TRBJ1-2; D call uncertain. Germline V gene data show CDR1 as GTSNPN and CDR2 as SVGIG (reference sequence). The V gene lost 6 bases and the J gene lost 10 bases, with 15 bases spanning the gap. The CDR3 consists of 11 residues. The CDR3 here is CACGRAVTYTF. The DNA for the CDR3 is TGTGCCTGTGGGCGGGCCGTTACCTACACCTTC.

V and J are TRBV7-2 and TRBJ2-2; 8 bases fit TRBD2. Per germline, CDR1 SGHTA and CDR2 FQGNSA. The CDR3 is 16 amino acids. Losses at the gene ends were 2 bases for V and 1 base for J; bases not matched to a gene: 3. The DNA for the CDR3 is TGTGCCAGCAGCTTAATGAGCGGGGGGAACACCGGGGAGCTGTTTTTT. It translates to CASSLMSGGNTGELFF.

The chain carries TRBV5-4 and TRBJ1-4; 7 positions match TRBD1. Germline lookup yields CDR1 SGHNT and CDR2 YYREEE (reference sequence). The CDR3 is 14 residues long. J gave up 7 bases and V 0 bases, and 3 bases lay outside the gene matches. This chain's CDR3 is CASSLEGDSEKLFF. The CDR3 DNA reads as TGTGCCAGCAGCTTGGAAGGGGACAGTGAAAAACTGTTTTTT.

The chain joins TRBV6-5 to TRBJ2-3; TRBD2 aligns across 12 bases. Germline V gives CDR1 MNHEY, CDR2 SVGAGI. The trim removed 6 bases at V and 3 bases at J, leaving 1 base unmatched. The CDR3 contains 14 residues. Here the CDR3 DNA reads TGTGCCAGCAGGACTAGCGGGAGTACAGATACGCAGTATTTT. Translating it yields CASRTSGSTDTQYF.

The chain employs TRBV6-4 and TRBJ2-3, with 9 bases identical to TRBD2. This CDR3 region has 15 residues. V lost 2 bases, J lost 0 bases, and 0 bases stayed unmatched. The germline gives CDR1 MRHNA, CDR2 SNTAGT. The CDR3 DNA reads TGTGCCAGCAGTGACCTAGCGGGGAGCACAGATACGCAGTATTTT. The encoded protein is CASSDLAGSTDTQYF.

This CDR3 reads CASSSEGRGPDTQYF. The CDR3 DNA reads TGTGCCAGCAGCTCAGAAGGCAGGGGACCAGATACGCAGTATTTT. The genes are TRBV21-1 and TRBJ2-3; TRBD1, the table's D call, lacks a check against the DNA. TRBV21-1 is an annotated pseudogene. This CDR3 contains 15 residues.

The CDR3 sequence: CASSLPTGGGSGELFF. For the CDR3, the DNA is TGTGCCAGCAGCTTACCTACAGGGGGCGGAAGCGGGGAGCTGTTTTTT. V is TRBV7-6 and J is TRBJ2-2; 9 bases match TRBD1. The CDR3 runs 16 residues. J lost 7 bases, V lost 2 bases, and 8 bases had no gene match. Germline CDR1 reads SGHVS; CDR2 reads FNYEAQ.

The CDR3 spells CASSQAGSGYSTDTQYF. CDR3 coding DNA: TGCGCCAGCAGCCAAGCGGGATCGGGATATAGCACAGATACGCAGTATTTT. The chain has TRBV4-3 and TRBJ2-3; TRBD2 might be the D (5 bases). CDR3 size: 17 residues. Germline CDR1 is LGHNA and CDR2 is YSLEER. V was cut by 1 base and J by 0 bases, with 14 bases left in between.

The genes are TRBV18 and TRBJ2-1; 9 bases are a match to TRBD2. The trim removed 3 bases at V and 9 bases at J, leaving 6 bases unmatched. Germline V gene data show CDR1 as KGHSH and CDR2 as LQKENI. This CDR3 spans 14 amino acids. CDR3 sequence (DNA): TGTGCCAGCTCACCTTTAGCGGGAGAAACTGAGCAGTTCTTC. It specifies CASSPLAGETEQFF.

This sequence joins TRBV7-8 and TRBJ2-5; 9 bases fit TRBD2. J lost 3 bases, V lost 5 bases, and 10 bases had no gene match. CDR1 and CDR2 from the germline V gene are SGHVS and FQNEAQ. The CDR3 runs 16 residues. The CDR3 DNA follows: TGTGCCAGCAGCGGGGGAGGGCTAGCGGGGAAAGAGACCCAGTACTTC. As protein: CASSGGGLAGKETQYF. The full variable domain, rest sourced from reference TRBV7-8 and TRBJ2-5, is GAGVSQSPRYKVAKRGQDVALRCDPISGHVSLFWYQQALGQGPEFLTYFQNEAQLDKSGLPSDRFFAERPEGSVSTLKIQRTQQEDSAVYLCASSGGGLAGKETQYFGPGTRLLVL.

The V call is TRBV28, the J call TRBJ2-5; no definite D call. V lost 4 bases and J lost 5, with 14 bases in between. This CDR3 is built from 14 residues. Germline V CDR1 and CDR2: MDHEN, SYDVKM. The CDR3 loop reads CASSSPDGGETQYF. Written as DNA, the CDR3 is TGTGCCAGCAGTTCCCCGGACGGTGGGGAGACCCAGTACTTC.

This rearrangement joins TRBV14 to TRBJ1-1, with 7 bases fitting TRBD1. The CDR3 length is 14 residues. From germline, CDR1 is SGHDN and CDR2 FVKESK. The ends lost 4 bases at V and 5 bases at J; junction bases unmatched: 7. CDR3 DNA sequence: TGTGCCAGCAGCCCCTGGACAGGAGGGACTGAAGCTTTCTTT. Translation: CASSPWTGGTEAFF.

The V and J genes are TRBV6-1 and TRBJ2-1, with D perhaps assigned TRBD1 or TRBD2 (5 bases each). The germline CDR1 and CDR2 sequences are MNHNS and SASEGT. The germline V and J ends were trimmed by 3 bases and 6 bases, with 12 bases remaining between them. This CDR3 is 14 amino acids long. The CDR3 protein is CASSDSLGVNEQFF. CDR3 sequence (DNA): TGTGCCAGCAGTGATTCCTTGGGGGTCAATGAGCAGTTCTTC.

The chain carries TRBV19 and TRBJ2-1; 8 bases align to TRBD2. With 6 bases clipped from V and 7 bases from J, the junction kept 8 bases outside the gene matches. CDR1 and CDR2 from the germline V gene are LNHDA and SQIVND (reference sequence). This CDR3 is built from 14 residues. The CDR3 spells CASSPGGAWNEQFF. In nucleotides, the CDR3 is TGTGCCAGTAGCCCCGGGGGGGCTTGGAATGAGCAGTTCTTC.

The gene calls are TRBV4-2 and TRBJ2-3; 14 bases align to TRBD2. The junction had 5 bases not matched to a gene; V was cut back by 1 base and J by 5 bases. The CDR3 covers 17 residues. Germline loops: CDR1 LGHNA, CDR2 YNFKEQ. In nucleotides, the CDR3 is TGTGCCAGCAGCCAAGTCCCCGGACTAGCGGGGGGAGATACGCAGTATTTT. This translates into CASSQVPGLAGGDTQYF.

The V and J genes are TRBV11-3 and TRBJ2-2; tentatively, D is TRBD1 or TRBD2 (5 bases each). V was shortened by 0 bases and J by 1 base, with 6 bases between the two germline ends. Germline assignment: CDR1 SGHNT and CDR2 YENEEA. The CDR3 runs to 15 residues. The CDR3, as DNA: TGTGCCAGCAGCTTAGATGGGGGGAACACCGGGGAGCTGTTTTTT. As protein: CASSLDGGNTGELFF.